Listed here are 16 T cell receptor beta chains from one sample, sequenced in a study of PD-1 blockade in mismatch repair-deficient tumors. Using immunoSEQ multiplex PCR, the repertoire was profiled, and TCRdb retains in-frame clones only, with some absent. The sample lists approximately 110,000 clones; about 80% were seen once. The sample in question was peripheral blood, obtained around 60 weeks after starting pembrolizumab. The origin of the receptors is an adult with mismatch repair-deficient cancer.

This chain connects TRBV18 to TRBJ2-1, with 12 bases matching TRBD2. Germline loops: CDR1 KGHSH, CDR2 LQKENI. The CDR3 consists of 16 residues. After removal of 5 bases from V and 8 bases from J, the junction contained 10 bases not matched to a gene. The CDR3 DNA reads TGTGCCAGCTCAACCCAGACTAGCGGGAGTGTGGATGAGCAGTTCTTC. Translated, it gives CASSTQTSGSVDEQFF.

In DNA form, the CDR3 reads TGTGCCTGGAGTAACAGGGGAAAAGGCTACACCTTC. This codes for CAWSNRGKGYTF. The genes are TRBV30 and TRBJ1-2, with 7 bases identical to TRBD1. V trimming: 2 bases; J trimming: 8 bases; junction bases outside the gene matches: 5. CDR1 and CDR2 (germline): GTSNPN, SVGIG (reference sequence). CDR3 size: 12 residues.

The chain carries TRBV14 and TRBJ1-4, with D uncertain. CDR3 length equals 15 residues. CDR1 and CDR2 from the germline V gene are SGHDN and FVKESK. The ends were cut back, 3 bases at V and 0 bases at J, with 8 bases in the middle. CDR3 loop: CASSHLGTTNEKLFF. Here the CDR3 DNA reads TGTGCCAGCAGCCATCTGGGGACAACTAATGAAAAACTGTTTTTT.

The rearrangement joins TRBV7-9 to TRBJ2-2; the D is unclear. Trimming left V 1 base short and J 5 bases short, with 11 bases between. This CDR3 region has 15 residues. Germline values: CDR1 SEHNR, CDR2 FQNEAQ (reference sequence). The DNA of the CDR3 is TGTGCCAGCAGCTTAGGAGATGCGACAACCGGGGAGCTGTTTTTT. Its translation is CASSLGDATTGELFF.

In DNA, the CDR3 is TGTGCCAGCAATTTACAGGGGATGAACACTGAAGCTTTCTTT. It translates to CASNLQGMNTEAFF. The rearrangement uses TRBV25-1 and TRBJ1-1; 7 nucleotides match TRBD1. Germline CDR1 reads MGHDK; CDR2 reads SYGVNS. The CDR3 contains 14 residues. Unmatched junction bases numbered 5, after V lost 7 bases and J lost 0 bases. Using reference TRBV25-1 and TRBJ1-1 for the parts outside the CDR3, the full variable domain is EADIYQTPRYLVIGTGKKITLECSQTMGHDKMYWYQQDPGMELHLIHYSYGVNSTEKGDLSSESTVSRIRTEHFPLTLESARPSHTSQYLCASNLQGMNTEAFFGQGTRLTVV.

This chain joins TRBV5-6 and TRBJ2-7; unclear D gene. V lost 0 bases to trimming and J lost 6 bases, with 7 bases between them. Germline lookup yields CDR1 SGHDT and CDR2 YYEEEE. The CDR3 covers 12 residues. In nucleotides, the CDR3 is TGTGCCAGCAGCTTGGGCCGCCTCGAGCAGTACTTC. Its translation is CASSLGRLEQYF.

The V and J genes are TRBV19 and TRBJ2-1; D gene ambiguous. The CDR3 is 13 residues long. Trimming shortened V by 3 bases and J by 8 bases, and 11 bases separated the two germline ends. Germline V gives CDR1 LNHDA, CDR2 SQIVND (reference sequence). CDR3 amino acids: CASSISYGYEQFF. CDR3 nucleotide sequence: TGTGCCAGTAGTATTTCTTACGGGTATGAGCAGTTCTTC. The full variable domain, its missing parts supplied by reference TRBV19 and TRBJ2-1, is DGGITQSPKYLFRKEGQNVTLSCEQNLNHDAMYWYRQDPGQGLRLIYYSQIVNDFQKGDIAEGYSVSREKKESFPLTVTSAQKNPTAFYLCASSISYGYEQFFGPGTRLTVL.

The chain couples TRBV6-6 to TRBJ1-5; D remains unclear. Trimming shortened V by 0 bases and J by 2 bases, and 11 bases separated the two germline ends. The CDR3 spans 16 residues. Germline V gene data show CDR1 as MNHNY and CDR2 as SVGAGI (reference sequence). This chain's CDR3 is CASSYSGDPRNQPQHF. In DNA, the CDR3 is TGTGCCAGCAGTTACTCAGGAGATCCCCGCAATCAGCCCCAGCATTTT.

The chain employs TRBV29-1 and TRBJ1-5, with D unclear. Deletions cut 4 bases from V and 3 bases from J, with 7 bases between. This CDR3 spans 12 amino acids. Germline-derived CDR1 and CDR2 are SQVTM and ANQGSEA. In DNA, the CDR3 is TGCAGCGTTGTTAGCGACAATCAGCCCCAGCATTTT. Residues: CSVVSDNQPQHF.

This chain links TRBV18 with TRBJ2-7; D unresolved. Germline-derived CDR1 and CDR2 are KGHSH and LQKENI. This CDR3 contains 13 residues. The germline V and J ends were trimmed by 4 bases and 5 bases, with 12 bases remaining between them. DNA for the CDR3: TGTGCCAGCTCACGACCGATGTTTAACGAGCAGTACTTC. Translated: CASSRPMFNEQYF.

The chain's CDR3 is CASSVDGGGTDTQYF. CDR3 nucleotide sequence: TGTGCCAGCAGCGTAGATGGGGGAGGCACAGATACGCAGTATTTT. V gene TRBV9 combines with J gene TRBJ2-3; D is perhaps TRBD1 or TRBD2 (5 bases each). Trimming pared 0 bases from V and 1 base from J, leaving 9 bases between. There are 15 residues in the CDR3. Germline V CDR1 and CDR2: SGDLS, YYNGEE.

The gene calls are TRBV6-5 and TRBJ2-4, with a tentative D call TRBD1 (5 bases). Trimming stripped 6 bases from V and 3 bases from J, with 12 bases between. The germline V gene has CDR1 MNHEY and CDR2 SVGAGI. The CDR3 is 14 residues long. The CDR3 bases are TGTGCCAGCAGCCAAGGGGCTGTCAAAAACATTCAGTACTTC. Amino acids: CASSQGAVKNIQYF.

The rearrangement joins TRBV6-6 to TRBJ1-5, with 7 bases aligning to TRBD1. The CDR3 length is 15 residues. Germline assignment: CDR1 MNHNY and CDR2 SVGAGI (reference sequence). V shed 6 bases, J shed 4 bases, and the junction held 9 bases outside the gene matches. Written as DNA, the CDR3 is TGTGCCAGCAGCCCCAGCAGGGGGAGGAATCAGCCCCAGCATTTT. Protein: CASSPSRGRNQPQHF.

This CDR3 is CASSSGGGQETQYF. CDR3 bases: TGTGCCAGCAGTTCAGGGGGCGGGCAAGAGACCCAGTACTTC. The chain is built from TRBV6-5 and TRBJ2-5, with 8 nucleotides matching TRBD1. V lost 4 bases, J lost 2 bases, and 3 bases stayed unmatched. The CDR3 has 14 residues. Germline V CDR1 and CDR2: MNHEY, SVGAGI.

The J gene is TRBJ2-7, the V gene TRBV5-6; D is uncertain. The germline V gene encodes CDR1 SGHDT and CDR2 YYEEEE. V lost 2 bases, J lost 3 bases, and 9 bases lay in between. The CDR3 length is 13 residues. The CDR3 spells CASSFSSIYEQYF. CDR3 in DNA: TGTGCCAGCAGCTTCTCCTCGATCTACGAGCAGTACTTC.

The chain joins TRBV5-5 to TRBJ2-2; D ambiguous. The germline CDR1 and CDR2 sequences are SGHKS and YYEKEE (reference sequence). V lost 2 bases, J lost 3 bases, and 11 bases lay in between. The CDR3 is made up of 15 amino acids. CDR3 in amino acids: CASSLREPDTGELFF. The CDR3 coding sequence is TGTGCCAGCAGCTTAAGAGAGCCGGACACCGGGGAGCTGTTTTTT.